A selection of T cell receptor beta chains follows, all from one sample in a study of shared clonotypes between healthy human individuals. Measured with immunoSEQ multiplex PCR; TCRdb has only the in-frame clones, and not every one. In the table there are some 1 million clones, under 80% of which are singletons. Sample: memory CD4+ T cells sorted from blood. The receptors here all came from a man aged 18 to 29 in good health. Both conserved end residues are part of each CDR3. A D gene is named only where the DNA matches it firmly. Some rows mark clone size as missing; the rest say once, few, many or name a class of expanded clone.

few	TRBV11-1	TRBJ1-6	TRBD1	CASSSSDRENSPLHF	TGTGCCAGCAGCTCCAGTGACAGGGAAAATTCACCCCTCCACTTT
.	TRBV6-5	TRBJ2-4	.	CASSRKTGTIQYF	TGTGCCAGCAGCCGAAAAACAGGGACCATTCAGTACTTC
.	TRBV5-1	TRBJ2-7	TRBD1	CASSSTGGRHEQYF	TGCGCCAGCAGCTCCACAGGGGGCCGCCACGAGCAGTACTTC
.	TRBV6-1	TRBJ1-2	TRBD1	CASSADRVYGYTF	TGTGCCAGCAGTGCCGACAGGGTGTATGGCTACACCTTC
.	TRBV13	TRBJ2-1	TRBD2	CASSLGTLLPSGNEQFF	TGTGCCAGCAGCTTAGGGACTCTCCTTCCTAGCGGGAACGAGCAGTTCTTC
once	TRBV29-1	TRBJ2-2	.	CSVVWPNTGELFF	TGCAGCGTGGTATGGCCGAACACCGGGGAGCTGTTTTTT
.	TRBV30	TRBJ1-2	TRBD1	CAWTQTGGPYGYTF	TGTGCCTGGACCCAAACAGGGGGCCCATATGGCTACACCTTC
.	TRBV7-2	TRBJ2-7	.	CASSLVLLGQQYF	TGTGCCAGCAGCTTAGTTCTACTGGGGCAGCAGTACTTC
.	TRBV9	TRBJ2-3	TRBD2	CASSVSGRVGTDTQYF	TGTGCCAGCAGCGTGAGCGGGAGGGTGGGGACAGATACGCAGTATTTT
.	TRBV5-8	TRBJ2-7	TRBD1	CASSTSGTGPSYEQYF	TGTGCCAGCAGCACCTCCGGGACAGGTCCTTCCTACGAGCAGTACTTC
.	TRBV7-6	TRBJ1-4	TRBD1	CAPRQGQGFLATNEKLFF	TGTGCCCCCCGCCAGGGACAGGGATTCCTAGCAACTAATGAAAAACTGTTTTTT
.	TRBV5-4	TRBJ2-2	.	CASNRDTGELFF	TGTGCCAGCAACCGAGACACCGGGGAGCTGTTTTTT
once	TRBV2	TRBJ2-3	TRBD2	CASSRGLAGGDTQYF	TGTGCCAGCAGTCGAGGACTAGCGGGGGGGGATACGCAGTATTTT
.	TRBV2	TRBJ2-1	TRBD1	CASSLDRVTYNEQFF	TGTGCCAGCAGCCTCGACAGGGTAACCTACAATGAGCAGTTCTTC
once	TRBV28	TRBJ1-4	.	CASSYTGKGEKLFF	TGTGCCAGCAGTTATACAGGGAAGGGCGAAAAACTGTTTTTT
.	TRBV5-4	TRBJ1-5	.	CASSLGQGSQPQHF	TGTGCCAGCAGCTTGGGCCAGGGGTCCCAGCCCCAGCATTTT
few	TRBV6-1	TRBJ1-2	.	CASSEARYGYTF	TGTGCCAGCAGTGAAGCGCGGTATGGCTACACCTTC
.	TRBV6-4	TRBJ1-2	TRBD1	CASSDSGGGNGYTF	TGTGCCAGCAGTGACTCAGGAGGGGGCAATGGCTACACCTTC
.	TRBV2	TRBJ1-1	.	CASRARMVNTEAFF	TGTGCCAGCAGGGCTAGGATGGTGAACACTGAAGCTTTCTTT
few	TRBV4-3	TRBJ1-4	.	CASSQFSTNEKLFF	TGCGCCAGCAGCCAGTTTTCAACTAATGAAAAACTGTTTTTT
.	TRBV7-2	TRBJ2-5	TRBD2	CASRGGLAYETQYF	TGTGCCAGCCGGGGGGGACTAGCGTATGAGACCCAGTACTTC
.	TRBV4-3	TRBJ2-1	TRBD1	CASSQGTGQGASYNEQFF	TGCGCCAGCAGCCAAGGTACGGGACAGGGGGCCTCCTACAATGAGCAGTTCTTC
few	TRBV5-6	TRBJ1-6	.	CASSSTGYNSPLHF	TGTGCCAGCAGCAGTACAGGGTATAATTCACCCCTCCACTTT
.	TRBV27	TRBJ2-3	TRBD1	CASSLGQVTDTQYF	TGTGCCAGCAGTTTGGGACAGGTCACAGATACGCAGTATTTT
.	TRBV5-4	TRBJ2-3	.	CASSLNDQSTDTQYF	TGTGCCAGCAGCTTGAACGACCAATCCACAGATACGCAGTATTTT
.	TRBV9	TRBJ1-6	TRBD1	CASSADKGGQGTYNSPLHF	TGTGCCAGCAGCGCAGACAAGGGGGGACAGGGGACCTATAATTCACCCCTCCACTTT
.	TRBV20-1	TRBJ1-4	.	CSAAQTPGLFF	TGCAGTGCCGCACAAACCCCAGGACTGTTTTTT
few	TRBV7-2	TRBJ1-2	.	CASSLVGIYTF	TGTGCCAGCAGCTTAGTTGGGATTTACACCTTC
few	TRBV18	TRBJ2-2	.	CASSPGVAVNTGELFF	TGTGCCAGCTCACCAGGGGTAGCGGTGAACACCGGGGAGCTGTTTTTT
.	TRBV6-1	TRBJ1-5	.	CASLRQGSQPQHF	TGTGCCAGCCTGAGGCAAGGGAGTCAGCCCCAGCATTTT
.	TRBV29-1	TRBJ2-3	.	CSVDVAGDTQYF	TGCAGCGTTGACGTGGCGGGGGATACGCAGTATTTT
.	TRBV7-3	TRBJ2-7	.	CASSLGRGREQYF	TGTGCCAGCAGCTTGGGCAGGGGACGCGAGCAGTACTTC
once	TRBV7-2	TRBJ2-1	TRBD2	CASSGLLAGASNEQFF	TGTGCCAGCAGCGGGTTACTAGCGGGAGCATCCAATGAGCAGTTCTTC
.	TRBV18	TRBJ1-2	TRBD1	CASSPSGTGTNYGYTF	TGTGCCAGCTCACCTTCCGGGACAGGGACTAACTATGGCTACACCTTC
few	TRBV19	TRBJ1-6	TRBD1	CASSTTDRGSNSPLHF	TGTGCCAGTAGCACAACCGACAGGGGGAGCAATTCACCCCTCCACTTT
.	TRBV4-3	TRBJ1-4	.	CASSQVLREKLFF	TGCGCCAGCAGCCAAGTATTGCGCGAAAAACTGTTTTTT
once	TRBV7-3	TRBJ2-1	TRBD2	CASSSKSAGGLGIDEQFF	TGTGCCAGCAGCTCGAAATCCGCCGGGGGACTAGGGATCGATGAGCAGTTCTTC
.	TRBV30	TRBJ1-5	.	CAWSSTENQPQHF	TGTGCCTGGAGTTCGACAGAGAATCAGCCCCAGCATTTT
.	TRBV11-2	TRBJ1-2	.	CASSPGSPIYGYTF	TGTGCCAGCAGCCCTGGCAGCCCAATCTATGGCTACACCTTC
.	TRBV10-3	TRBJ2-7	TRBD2	CAIKAGLAGNSYEQYF	TGTGCCATCAAGGCAGGACTAGCGGGCAACTCCTACGAGCAGTACTTC
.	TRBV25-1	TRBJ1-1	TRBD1	CASTPWGGQGNTEAFF	TGTGCCAGCACCCCATGGGGGGGACAGGGGAACACTGAAGCTTTCTTT
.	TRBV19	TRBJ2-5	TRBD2	CASSPTSGSPTQYF	TGTGCCAGTAGTCCAACTAGCGGAAGCCCGACCCAGTACTTC
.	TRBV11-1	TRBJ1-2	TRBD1	CASAPGTVPNYGYTF	TGTGCCAGCGCGCCTGGGACAGTACCTAACTATGGCTACACCTTC
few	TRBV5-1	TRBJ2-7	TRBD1	CASSPGTAPYEQYF	TGCGCCAGCAGCCCCGGGACAGCCCCCTACGAGCAGTACTTC